This T cell receptor (beta chain) derives from a study of patients and donors after allogeneic stem cell transplantation. The CDR3 totals 15 residues. CDR1 and CDR2 (germline): SEHNR, FQNEAQ (reference sequence). The V end was cut by 5 bases, the J end by 4 bases, with 12 bases between. This clonotype was recorded a few times. TCRdb used MiXCR to reprocess the RT-PCR reads, holding one entry per CDR3 protein. The sample contains 920,000 or so distinct CDR3 sequences, roughly 17% of which appear only once. The sample taken for sequencing was blood, either unsorted or a sorted T cell fraction (not recorded which). This receptor was identified in a human donor who was either an allogeneic HSCT recipient or a stem cell or donor lymphocyte infusion donor (not recorded which). It is not recorded whose cells these are; they may come from a transplant donor. This chain links TRBV7-9 with TRBJ2-6, with D unresolved. The CDR3 bases are TGTGCCAGCAGCCCCCCAGTACCCGGGGCCAACGTCCTGACTTTC. Encoded protein: CASSPPVPGANVLTF. Variable domain in full (rest from reference TRBV7-9 and TRBJ2-6): DTGVSQNPRHKITKRGQNVTFRCDPISEHNRLYWYRQTLGQGPEFLTYFQNEAQLEKSRLLSDRFSAERPKGSFSTLEIQRTEQGDSAMYLCASSPPVPGANVLTFGAGSRLTVL.